The present T cell receptor (beta chain) was sequenced within a study of cytomegalovirus exposure and HLA in healthy donors. The PCR had 60 Vbeta and 13 Jbeta primers. Only in-frame clones appear in the TCRdb table, and some are missing; sequencing was by immunoSEQ multiplex PCR. The sample records around 110,000 clones, around 80% being singletons. The CDR3 length is 12 residues. The germline gives CDR1 MNHEY, CDR2 SVGAGI. V was shortened by 5 bases and J by 6 bases, with 10 bases between the two germline ends. This clone was observed a handful of times. V gene TRBV6-5 combines with J gene TRBJ1-2; D may be TRBD1 (5 bases). Sample: PBMCs. The sequence was obtained from a man aged 25 to 40 in good health and CMV-seropositive. In DNA, the CDR3 is TGTGCCAGCAGTCCGCAGGGTAATGGCTACACCTTC. This sequence encodes CASSPQGNGYTF.